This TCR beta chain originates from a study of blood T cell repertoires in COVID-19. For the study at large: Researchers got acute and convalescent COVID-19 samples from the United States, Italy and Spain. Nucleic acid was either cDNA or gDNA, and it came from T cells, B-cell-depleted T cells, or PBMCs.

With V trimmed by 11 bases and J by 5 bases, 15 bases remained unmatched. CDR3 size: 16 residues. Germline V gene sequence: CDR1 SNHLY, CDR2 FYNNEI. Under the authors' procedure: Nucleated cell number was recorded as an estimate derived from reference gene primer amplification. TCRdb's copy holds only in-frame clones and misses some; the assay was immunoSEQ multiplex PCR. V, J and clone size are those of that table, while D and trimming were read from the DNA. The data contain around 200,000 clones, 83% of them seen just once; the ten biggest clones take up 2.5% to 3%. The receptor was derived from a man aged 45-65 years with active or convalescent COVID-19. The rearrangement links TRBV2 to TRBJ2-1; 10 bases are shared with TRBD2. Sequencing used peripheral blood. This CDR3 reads CAGIRGRGLADNEQFF. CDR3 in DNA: TGTGCCGGTATAAGGGGTCGCGGACTAGCGGACAATGAGCAGTTCTTC.